This is a list of T cell receptor beta chains from one sample in a study of T cells of healthy individuals. One entry per CDR3 protein results from TCRdb running MiXCR on the 5' RACE reads. The sample records around 53,000 distinct CDR3 sequences, about 14% being singletons. The receptors shown here come from a human donor in good health. Both conserved end residues are part of each CDR3. D genes are given only for firm matches. Only some rows state a clone size, as once, few, many or a class for expanded clones.

cdr3_aa cdr3_nt j_call d_call v_call clone_size
CASSYAGGSSYEQYF TGTGCCAGCAGTTACGCGGGGGGGAGCTCCTACGAGCAGTACTTC TRBJ2-7 TRBD2 TRBV6-5 .
CASRDAGVSSNIQYF TGTGCCAGCAGGGATGCGGGTGTCTCCTCAAACATTCAGTACTTC TRBJ2-4 . TRBV12-3/TRBV12-4 many
CASSSSRGTSGRHRIGNEQFF TGTGCCAGCAGCTCGTCCCGGGGGACTAGCGGGAGGCATAGGATCGGAAATGAGCAGTTCTTC TRBJ2-1 TRBD2 TRBV11-2 few
CASSSAQGHSYTF TGCGCCAGCAGCTCGGCCCAGGGACACTCCTACACCTTC TRBJ1-2 . TRBV4-3 few
CSARPTSGGLNEQFF TGCAGTGCTAGACCCACTAGCGGGGGGCTAAATGAGCAGTTCTTC TRBJ2-1 TRBD2 TRBV20-1 many
CASRSGTSINEQFF TGTGCCAGTAGGTCCGGGACTAGCATCAATGAGCAGTTCTTC TRBJ2-1 TRBD2 TRBV19 .
CASTLQGDFREQYF TGTGCCAGCACCCTACAGGGAGACTTTCGGGAGCAGTACTTC TRBJ2-7 . TRBV5-4 few
CSASLRTSGFQYF TGCAGTGCTAGTCTCAGGACGTCAGGGTTTCAGTACTTC TRBJ2-4 . TRBV20-1 few
CASSEAASNEQFF TGTGCCAGCAGTGAAGCAGCGTCCAATGAGCAGTTCTTC TRBJ2-1 . TRBV2 many
CASSSSPGQGGYGYTF TGTGCCAGCAGTTCAAGCCCGGGACAGGGCGGGTATGGCTACACCTTC TRBJ1-2 TRBD1 TRBV12-3/TRBV12-4 many
CASSARVTNEKLFF TGTGCCAGCAGTGCGCGAGTGACTAATGAAAAACTGTTTTTT TRBJ1-4 . TRBV2 many
CSAGTAADTQYF TGCAGCGCTGGAACGGCCGCAGATACGCAGTATTTT TRBJ2-3 . TRBV29-1 few
CSASWGTKNIQYF TGCAGTGCTAGTTGGGGCACCAAAAACATTCAGTACTTC TRBJ2-4 . TRBV20-1 .
CASSESGSEAFF TGCGCCAGCAGTGAGTCGGGGTCTGAAGCTTTCTTT TRBJ1-1 . TRBV10-2 few
CASSVGTSFTYGYTF TGTGCCAGCAGCGTAGGGACGAGCTTTACTTATGGCTACACCTTC TRBJ1-2 . TRBV5-6 few
CSARQGNQPQHF TGCAGTGCTAGACAGGGAAATCAGCCCCAGCATTTT TRBJ1-5 . TRBV20-1 few
CANSLVAGEGFEQYF TGCGCCAACAGCTTGGTAGCTGGGGAGGGGTTCGAGCAGTACTTC TRBJ2-7 TRBD2 TRBV5-1 .
CSADRGTGTFF TGCAGTGCTGATAGGGGGACAGGGACTTTCTTT TRBJ1-1 TRBD1 TRBV20-1 .
CASLAGMNTEAFF TGTGCCAGTCTGGCCGGAATGAACACTGAAGCTTTCTTT TRBJ1-1 . TRBV19 .
CASSLSRGRFHEQFF TGTGCCAGCAGCCTCTCGCGCGGGAGATTCCATGAGCAGTTCTTC TRBJ2-1 TRBD2 TRBV5-6 .
CSASAGRSNQPQHF TGCAGTGCTAGTGCCGGAAGAAGCAATCAGCCCCAGCATTTT TRBJ1-5 . TRBV20-1 many
CASSTPAAGELFF TGTGCCAGCAGCACTCCCGCGGCCGGGGAGCTGTTTTTT TRBJ2-2 . TRBV21-1 .
CASSLGVLGVETQYF TGTGCCAGCAGCTTAGGCGTTCTGGGTGTGGAGACCCAGTACTTC TRBJ2-5 . TRBV13 many
CASSQDPYRGSYNEQFF TGCGCCAGCAGCCAAGATCCTTACAGGGGATCCTACAATGAGCAGTTCTTC TRBJ2-1 TRBD1 TRBV4-1 many
CASSAGRTIYGYTF TGTGCCAGCAGTGCGGGACGGACGATCTATGGCTACACCTTC TRBJ1-2 . TRBV2 .
CATSRVSGNGAPLHF TGTGCCACCAGCAGAGTCTCGGGGAATGGGGCACCCCTCCACTTT TRBJ1-6 . TRBV15 many
CSENKTGGAYNSPLHF TGCAGCGAAAATAAGACAGGGGGGGCCTATAATTCACCCCTCCACTTT TRBJ1-6 TRBD1 TRBV29-1 many
CASSFPIAEVYNEQFF TGTGCCAGCAGCTTCCCTATAGCGGAGGTCTACAATGAGCAGTTCTTC TRBJ2-1 . TRBV7-8 many
CASSLEKQFF TGTGCCAGCAGCTTAGAGAAGCAGTTCTTC TRBJ2-1 . TRBV7-9 many
CASSTYYEQYF TGTGCCAGCAGTACCTACTACGAGCAGTACTTC TRBJ2-7 . TRBV6-2/TRBV6-3 few
CASSWSSYEQYF TGTGCCAGCAGCTGGAGCTCCTACGAGCAGTACTTC TRBJ2-7 . TRBV7-2 many
CSAPWDTQYF TGCAGTGCCCCCTGGGATACGCAGTATTTT TRBJ2-3 . TRBV20-1 many
CSVEYSTDTQYF TGCAGCGTTGAGTACAGCACAGATACGCAGTATTTT TRBJ2-3 . TRBV29-1 few
CSAINPGGTYNEQFF TGCAGTGCTATAAACCCGGGGGGCACCTACAATGAGCAGTTCTTC TRBJ2-1 . TRBV20-1 .
CATSPVYQGTGELFF TGTGCCACCAGCCCGGTATATCAGGGGACCGGGGAGCTGTTTTTT TRBJ2-2 . TRBV15 .
CASSYSDSGSWTDTQYF TGTGCCAGCAGTTACTCGGATAGCGGGAGTTGGACAGATACGCAGTATTTT TRBJ2-3 TRBD2 TRBV6-6 .
CASTSTDTQYF TGTGCCAGCACTAGCACAGATACGCAGTATTTT TRBJ2-3 . TRBV28 many
CATSDSPEGAHEQYF TGTGCCACCAGTGATTCCCCCGAGGGGGCCCACGAGCAGTACTTC TRBJ2-7 TRBD1 TRBV24-1 .
CATSRDGDPNEKLFF TGTGCCACCAGCCGAGATGGGGACCCTAATGAAAAACTGTTTTTT TRBJ1-4 . TRBV15 few
CASSTGLASYTQYF TGTGCCAGCAGCACGGGACTAGCCTCTTATACGCAGTATTTT TRBJ2-3 TRBD2 TRBV7-2 .
CAWNIGYEQYF TGTGCCTGGAATATTGGATACGAGCAGTACTTC TRBJ2-7 . TRBV30 many
CASSSGTSGSAGELFF TGCGCCAGCAGCTCCGGGACTAGCGGGTCGGCCGGGGAGCTGTTTTTT TRBJ2-2 TRBD2 TRBV5-1 .
CATSSGGGGTYEQYF TGTGCCACCAGCAGTGGTGGGGGGGGAACCTACGAGCAGTACTTC TRBJ2-7 TRBD2 TRBV15 .
CSVQYRYSNQPQHF TGCAGCGTTCAATATCGGTATAGCAATCAGCCCCAGCATTTT TRBJ1-5 . TRBV29-1 .
CASSFEQGQRQPQHF TGTGCCAGCAGCTTCGAACAGGGGCAGCGTCAGCCCCAGCATTTT TRBJ1-5 TRBD1 TRBV5-5 few
CSVGTGLGNQPKHF TGCAGCGTTGGAACAGGGTTGGGAAATCAGCCCAAGCACTTT TRBJ1-5 . TRBV29-1 .
CASRNRALDEQYF TGTGCCAGCAGGAACAGGGCTTTGGACGAGCAGTACTTC TRBJ2-7 . TRBV28 .
CASSPRLIGVTVYGYTF TGTGCCAGCAGCCCCAGACTTATTGGCGTCACCGTCTATGGCTACACCTTC TRBJ1-2 . TRBV9 .
CAITGGTGELFF TGTGCCATCACCGGGGGGACCGGGGAGCTGTTTTTT TRBJ2-2 TRBD2 TRBV10-3 many
CASSITTGSGDGYTF TGTGCCAGCAGCATTACGACAGGGTCTGGGGATGGCTACACCTTC TRBJ1-2 TRBD1 TRBV7-2 .
CASSFIGNTGELFF TGTGCCAGCAGCTTCATAGGGAACACCGGGGAGCTGTTTTTT TRBJ2-2 . TRBV7-3 .